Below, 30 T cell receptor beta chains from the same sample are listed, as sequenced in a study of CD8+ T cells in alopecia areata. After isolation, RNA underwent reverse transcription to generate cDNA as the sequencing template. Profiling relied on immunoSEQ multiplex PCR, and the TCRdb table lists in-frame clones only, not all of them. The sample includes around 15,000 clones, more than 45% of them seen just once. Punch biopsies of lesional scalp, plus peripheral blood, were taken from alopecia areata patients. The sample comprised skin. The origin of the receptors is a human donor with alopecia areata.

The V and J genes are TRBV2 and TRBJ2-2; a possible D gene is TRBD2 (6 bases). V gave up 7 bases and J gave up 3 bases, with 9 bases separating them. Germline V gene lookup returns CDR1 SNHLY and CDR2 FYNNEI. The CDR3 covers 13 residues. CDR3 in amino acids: CASIRDYTGELFF. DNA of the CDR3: TGTGCCAGCATCAGGGACTACACCGGGGAGCTGTTTTTT.

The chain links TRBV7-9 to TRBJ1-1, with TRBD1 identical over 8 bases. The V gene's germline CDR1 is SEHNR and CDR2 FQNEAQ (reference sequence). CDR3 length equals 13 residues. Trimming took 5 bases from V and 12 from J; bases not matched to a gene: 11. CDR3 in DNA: TGTGCCAGCAGCCCAGAGCCGGGACAGGTGACTTTCTTT. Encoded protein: CASSPEPGQVTFF.

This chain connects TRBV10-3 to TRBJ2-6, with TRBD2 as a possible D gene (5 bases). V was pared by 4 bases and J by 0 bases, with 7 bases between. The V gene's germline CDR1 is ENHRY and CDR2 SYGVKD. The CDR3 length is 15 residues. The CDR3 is CAISGGSSGANVLTF. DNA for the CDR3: TGTGCCATCAGTGGAGGGAGCTCTGGGGCCAACGTCCTGACTTTC.

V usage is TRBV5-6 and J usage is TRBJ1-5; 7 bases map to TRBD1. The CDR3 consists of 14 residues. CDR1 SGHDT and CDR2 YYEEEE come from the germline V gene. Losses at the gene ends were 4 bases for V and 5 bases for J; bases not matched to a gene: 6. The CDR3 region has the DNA TGTGCCAGCAGCAAGGACAGGATCGATCAGCCCCAGCATTTT. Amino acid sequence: CASSKDRIDQPQHF.

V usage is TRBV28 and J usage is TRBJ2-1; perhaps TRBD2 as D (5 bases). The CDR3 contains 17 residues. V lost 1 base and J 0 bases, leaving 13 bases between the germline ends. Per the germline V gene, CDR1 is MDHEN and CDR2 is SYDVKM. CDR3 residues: CASSLFPRGTSYNEQFF. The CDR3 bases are TGTGCCAGCAGTTTATTTCCACGGGGAACCTCCTACAATGAGCAGTTCTTC.

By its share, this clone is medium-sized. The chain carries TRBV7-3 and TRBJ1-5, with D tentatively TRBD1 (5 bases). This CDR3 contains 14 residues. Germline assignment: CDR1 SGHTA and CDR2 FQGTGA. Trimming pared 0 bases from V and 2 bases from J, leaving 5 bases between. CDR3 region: CASSLTGGNQPQHF. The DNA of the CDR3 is TGTGCCAGCAGCTTAACAGGGGGCAATCAGCCCCAGCATTTT.

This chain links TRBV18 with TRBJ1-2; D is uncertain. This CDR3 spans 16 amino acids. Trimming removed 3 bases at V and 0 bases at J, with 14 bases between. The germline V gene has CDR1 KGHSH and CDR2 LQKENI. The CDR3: CASSPPGGRTNYGYTF. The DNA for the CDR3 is TGTGCCAGCTCACCCCCCGGCGGACGGACTAACTATGGCTACACCTTC.

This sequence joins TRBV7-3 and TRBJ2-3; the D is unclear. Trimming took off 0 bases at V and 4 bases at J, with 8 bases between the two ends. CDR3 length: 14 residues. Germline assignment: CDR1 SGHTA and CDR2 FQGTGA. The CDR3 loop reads CASSLTRGPDTQYF. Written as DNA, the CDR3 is TGTGCCAGCAGCTTAACCCGCGGACCAGATACGCAGTATTTT.

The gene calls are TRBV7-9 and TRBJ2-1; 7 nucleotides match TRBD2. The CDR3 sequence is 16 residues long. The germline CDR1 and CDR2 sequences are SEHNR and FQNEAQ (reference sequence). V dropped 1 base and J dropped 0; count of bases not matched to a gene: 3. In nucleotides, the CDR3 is TGTGCCAGCAGCTTAGACGGGAGGAGCTCCTACAATGAGCAGTTCTTC. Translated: CASSLDGRSSYNEQFF.

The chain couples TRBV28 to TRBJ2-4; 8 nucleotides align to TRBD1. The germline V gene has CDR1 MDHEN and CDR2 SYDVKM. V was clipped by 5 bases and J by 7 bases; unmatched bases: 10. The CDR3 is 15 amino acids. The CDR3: CASSISQGERNIQYF. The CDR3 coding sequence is TGTGCCAGCAGTATCTCACAGGGGGAAAGGAACATTCAGTACTTC.

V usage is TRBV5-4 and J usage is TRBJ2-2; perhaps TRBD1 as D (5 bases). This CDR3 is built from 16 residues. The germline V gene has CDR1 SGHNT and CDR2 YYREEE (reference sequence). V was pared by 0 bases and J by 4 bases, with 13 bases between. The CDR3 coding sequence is TGTGCCAGCAGCTTGGTGGCCAGGGTGGGCACCGGGGAGCTGTTTTTT. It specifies CASSLVARVGTGELFF.

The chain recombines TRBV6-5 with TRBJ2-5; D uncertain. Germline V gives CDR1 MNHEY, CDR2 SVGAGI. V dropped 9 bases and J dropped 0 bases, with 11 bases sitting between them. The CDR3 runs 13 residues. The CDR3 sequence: CASKQTNQETQYF. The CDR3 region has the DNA TGTGCCAGTAAACAGACCAACCAAGAGACCCAGTACTTC.

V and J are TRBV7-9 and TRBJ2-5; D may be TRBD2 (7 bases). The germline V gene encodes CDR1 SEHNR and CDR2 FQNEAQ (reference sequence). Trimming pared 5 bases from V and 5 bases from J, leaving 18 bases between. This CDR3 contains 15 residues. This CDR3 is CASSPTGGGWETQYF. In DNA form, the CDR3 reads TGTGCCAGCAGCCCAACCGGCGGGGGCTGGGAGACCCAGTACTTC.

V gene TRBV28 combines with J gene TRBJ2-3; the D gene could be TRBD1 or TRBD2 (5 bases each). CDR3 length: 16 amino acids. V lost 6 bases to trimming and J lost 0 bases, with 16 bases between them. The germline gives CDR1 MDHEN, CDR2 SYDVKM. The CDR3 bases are TGTGCCAGCAGGGAAATGGGACGGATTAGCACAGATACGCAGTATTTT. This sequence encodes CASREMGRISTDTQYF.

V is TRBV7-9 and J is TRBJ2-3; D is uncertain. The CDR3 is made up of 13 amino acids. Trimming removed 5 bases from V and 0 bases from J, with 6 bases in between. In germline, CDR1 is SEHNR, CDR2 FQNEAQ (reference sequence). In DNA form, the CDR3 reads TGTGCCAGCAGCGACGGGAGCACAGATACGCAGTATTTT. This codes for CASSDGSTDTQYF.

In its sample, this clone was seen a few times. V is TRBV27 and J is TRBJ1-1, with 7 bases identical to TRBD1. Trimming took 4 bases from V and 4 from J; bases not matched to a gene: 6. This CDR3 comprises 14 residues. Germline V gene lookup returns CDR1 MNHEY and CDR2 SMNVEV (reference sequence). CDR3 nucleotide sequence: TGTGCCAGCAGTTGGAGGGGGCAAAGCACTGAAGCTTTCTTT. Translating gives CASSWRGQSTEAFF.

DNA for the CDR3: TGTGCCAGCAGTTACTCCCCCGGTGAACCCCTCCACTTT. Protein sequence: CASSYSPGEPLHF. The chain combines TRBV6-5 with TRBJ1-6, with no clear D. Per germline, CDR1 MNHEY and CDR2 SVGAGI. Trimming left V 0 bases short and J 12 bases short, with 9 bases between. The CDR3 loop spans 13 amino acids.

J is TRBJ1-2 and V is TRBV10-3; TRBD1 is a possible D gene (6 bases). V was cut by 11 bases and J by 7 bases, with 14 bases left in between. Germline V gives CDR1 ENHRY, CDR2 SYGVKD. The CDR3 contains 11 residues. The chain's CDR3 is CAVEWGAGYTF. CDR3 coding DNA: TGTGCCGTCGAGTGGGGGGCTGGCTACACCTTC.

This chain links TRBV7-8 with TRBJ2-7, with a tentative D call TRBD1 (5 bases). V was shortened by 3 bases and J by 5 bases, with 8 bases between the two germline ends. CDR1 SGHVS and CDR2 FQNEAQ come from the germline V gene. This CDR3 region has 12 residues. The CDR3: CASSFSTDEQYF. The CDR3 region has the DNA TGTGCCAGCAGCTTCTCGACAGACGAGCAGTACTTC.

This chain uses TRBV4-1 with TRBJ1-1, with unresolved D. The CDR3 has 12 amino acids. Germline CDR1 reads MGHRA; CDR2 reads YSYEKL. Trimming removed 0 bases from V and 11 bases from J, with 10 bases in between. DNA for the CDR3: TGCGCCAGCAGCCAAGATCAGTCGAAGGCTTTCTTT. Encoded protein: CASSQDQSKAFF.

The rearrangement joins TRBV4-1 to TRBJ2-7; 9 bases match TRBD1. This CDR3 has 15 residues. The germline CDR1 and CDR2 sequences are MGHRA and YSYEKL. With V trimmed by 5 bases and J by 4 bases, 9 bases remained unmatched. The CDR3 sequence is CASSTPGQGKYEQYF. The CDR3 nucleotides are TGCGCCAGCAGCACTCCGGGACAGGGTAAATACGAGCAGTACTTC.

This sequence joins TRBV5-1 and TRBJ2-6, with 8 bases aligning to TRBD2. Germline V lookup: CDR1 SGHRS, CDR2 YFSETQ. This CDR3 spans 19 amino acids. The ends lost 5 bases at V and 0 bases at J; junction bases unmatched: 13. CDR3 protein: CASRSFGLAPGSGANVLTF. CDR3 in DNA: TGCGCCAGCAGGTCCTTCGGACTAGCCCCCGGCTCTGGGGCCAACGTCCTGACTTTC.

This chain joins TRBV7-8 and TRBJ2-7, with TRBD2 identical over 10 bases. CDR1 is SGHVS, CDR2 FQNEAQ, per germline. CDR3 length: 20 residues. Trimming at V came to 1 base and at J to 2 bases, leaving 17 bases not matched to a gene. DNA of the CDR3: TGTGCCAGCAGCTTAGTCCAGACAGGGCAGGTAACTAGCGGGGCCTACGAGCAGTACTTC. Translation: CASSLVQTGQVTSGAYEQYF.

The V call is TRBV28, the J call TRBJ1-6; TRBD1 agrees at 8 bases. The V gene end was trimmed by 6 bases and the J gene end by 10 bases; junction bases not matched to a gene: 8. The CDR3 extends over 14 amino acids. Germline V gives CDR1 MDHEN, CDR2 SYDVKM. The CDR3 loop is CASRRQGWGSPLHF. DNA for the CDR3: TGTGCCAGCAGGCGACAGGGGTGGGGCTCACCCCTCCACTTT.

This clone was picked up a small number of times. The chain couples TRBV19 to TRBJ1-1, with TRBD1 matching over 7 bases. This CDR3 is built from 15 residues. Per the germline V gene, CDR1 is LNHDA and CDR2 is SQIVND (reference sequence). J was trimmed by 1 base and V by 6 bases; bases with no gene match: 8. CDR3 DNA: TGTGCCAGTAGCATATTCGGGACAGCGAACACTGAAGCTTTCTTT. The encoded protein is CASSIFGTANTEAFF.

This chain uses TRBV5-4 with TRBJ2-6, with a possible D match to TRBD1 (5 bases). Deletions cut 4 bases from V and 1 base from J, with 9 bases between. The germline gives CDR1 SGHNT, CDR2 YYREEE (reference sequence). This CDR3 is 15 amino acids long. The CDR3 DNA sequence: TGTGCCAGCAGCCGGCCAGGGTCTGGGGCCAACGTCCTGACTTTC. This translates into CASSRPGSGANVLTF.

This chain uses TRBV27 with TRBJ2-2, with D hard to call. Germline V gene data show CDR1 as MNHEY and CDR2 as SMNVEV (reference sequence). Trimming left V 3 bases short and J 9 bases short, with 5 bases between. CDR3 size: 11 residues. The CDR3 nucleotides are TGTGCCAGCAGTTTGGGTTGGGAGCTGTTTTTT. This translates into CASSLGWELFF.

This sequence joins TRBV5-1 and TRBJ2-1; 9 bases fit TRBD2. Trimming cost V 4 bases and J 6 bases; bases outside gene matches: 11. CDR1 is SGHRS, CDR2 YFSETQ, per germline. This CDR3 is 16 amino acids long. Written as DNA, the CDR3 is TGCGCCAGCAGCCAAGTCCTGAGCGGGAGGCCCAATGAGCAGTTCTTC. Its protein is CASSQVLSGRPNEQFF. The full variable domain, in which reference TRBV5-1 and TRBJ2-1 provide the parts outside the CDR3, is KAGVTQTPRYLIKTRGQQVTLSCSPISGHRSVSWYQQTPGQGLQFLFEYFSETQRNKGNFPGRFSGRQFSNSRSEMNVSTLELGDSALYLCASSQVLSGRPNEQFFGPGTRLTVL.

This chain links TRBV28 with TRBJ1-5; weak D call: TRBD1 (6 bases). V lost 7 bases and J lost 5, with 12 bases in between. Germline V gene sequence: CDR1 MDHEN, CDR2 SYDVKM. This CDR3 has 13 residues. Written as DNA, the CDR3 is TGTGCCAGCACGTGGCGGGGGCATCAGCCCCAGCATTTT. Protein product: CASTWRGHQPQHF. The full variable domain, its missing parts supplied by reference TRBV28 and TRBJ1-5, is DVKVTQSSRYLVKRTGEKVFLECVQDMDHENMFWYRQDPGLGLRLIYFSYDVKMKEKGDIPEGYSVSREKKERFSLILESASTNQTSMYLCASTWRGHQPQHFGDGTRLSIL.

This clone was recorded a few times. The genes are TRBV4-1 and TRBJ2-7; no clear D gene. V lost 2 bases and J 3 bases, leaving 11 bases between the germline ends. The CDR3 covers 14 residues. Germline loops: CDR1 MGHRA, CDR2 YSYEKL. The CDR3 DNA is TGCGCCAGCAGCCAATTAGGACCCCTCTACGAGCAGTACTTC. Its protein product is CASSQLGPLYEQYF.